This entry lists 25 T cell receptor beta chains sequenced from one sample in a study of blood T cell repertoires in COVID-19. Generated by immunoSEQ multiplex PCR, the TCRdb table keeps only in-frame clones and is missing some. The repertoire has some 96,000 clones, around 85% of them found once; the top ten carry roughly 12%. Specimen: peripheral blood. These receptors were obtained from a human donor in a cohort sampled during active COVID-19.

The chain couples TRBV6-6 to TRBJ2-1, with 11 bases fitting TRBD2. The germline V gene has CDR1 MNHNY and CDR2 SVGAGI (reference sequence). The V segment lost 7 bases and the J segment 3 bases; nucleotides outside the gene matches: 5. This CDR3 contains 15 residues. CDR3 in DNA: TGTGCCAGCACCGTTACTAGCGGGGGCTACAATGAGCAGTTCTTC. This sequence encodes CASTVTSGGYNEQFF.

The chain carries TRBV2 and TRBJ2-3, with a possible D match to TRBD1 (6 bases). V lost 10 bases and J lost 5, with 16 bases in between. The CDR3 spans 13 residues. Germline CDR1 and CDR2: SNHLY and FYNNEI. The CDR3 loop reads CATGTSGGDTQYF. Written as DNA, the CDR3 is TGTGCCACTGGGACAAGCGGAGGAGATACGCAGTATTTT.

The rearrangement uses TRBV2 and TRBJ1-4; tentatively, D is TRBD1 (5 bases). CDR3 length equals 15 residues. Germline CDR1 is SNHLY and CDR2 is FYNNEI. The ends were cut back, 5 bases at V and 0 bases at J, with 10 bases in the middle. The CDR3 region is CASSLGGPTNEKLFF. CDR3 coding DNA: TGTGCCAGCAGTCTGGGGGGTCCAACTAATGAAAAACTGTTTTTT. The whole variable domain, filled in from reference TRBV2 and TRBJ1-4, reads EPEVTQTPSHQVTQMGQEVILRCVPISNHLYFYWYRQILGQKVEFLVSFYNNEISEKSEIFDDQFSVERPDGSNFTLKIRSTKLEDSAMYFCASSLGGPTNEKLFFGSGTQLSVL.

This rearrangement joins TRBV20-1 to TRBJ1-1; D remains unclear. The germline V and J ends were trimmed by 6 bases and 0 bases, with 8 bases remaining between them. The CDR3 covers 12 residues. Looked up from germline, CDR1 is DFQATT and CDR2 is SNEGSKA (reference sequence). CDR3: CSASQVNTEAFF. As DNA, the CDR3 is TGCAGTGCCAGTCAGGTGAACACTGAAGCTTTCTTT.

The chain has TRBV29-1 and TRBJ1-2, with D possibly being TRBD1 (6 bases). CDR3 length equals 13 residues. The V end was cut by 7 bases, the J end by 3 bases, with 15 bases between. Germline CDR1 reads SQVTM; CDR2 reads ANQGSEA. As DNA, the CDR3 is TGCAGCGCCCCCTCCAGGGGAGACTATGGCTACACCTTC. Protein: CSAPSRGDYGYTF.

This rearrangement joins TRBV5-1 to TRBJ1-3; D not resolved. Germline loops: CDR1 SGHRS, CDR2 YFSETQ. The V and J ends lost 7 bases and 2 bases respectively, with 16 bases between them. This CDR3 is 15 amino acids long. The CDR3 region is CASSQRGYTGNTIYF. The CDR3 region has the DNA TGCGCCAGCTCCCAAAGAGGGTACACTGGAAACACCATATATTTT.

The V call is TRBV10-3, the J call TRBJ1-4, with D perhaps matching TRBD1 (5 bases). The CDR3 is 13 residues long. Germline-derived CDR1 and CDR2 are ENHRY and SYGVKD. V was cut by 7 bases and J by 5 bases, with 11 bases left in between. CDR3 region: CAIKAGGNEKLFF. For the CDR3, the DNA is TGTGCCATCAAAGCCGGGGGAAATGAAAAACTGTTTTTT.

This chain links TRBV18 with TRBJ1-5, with 7 positions matching TRBD1. This CDR3 region has 16 residues. Germline V gives CDR1 KGHSH, CDR2 LQKENI. The ends lost 0 bases at V and 7 bases at J; junction bases unmatched: 9. CDR3 residues: CASSPPSPTGYQPQHF. The DNA for the CDR3 is TGTGCCAGCTCACCACCTTCTCCGACAGGGTACCAGCCCCAGCATTTT.

The J gene is TRBJ1-2, the V gene TRBV19; 9 positions match TRBD1. This CDR3 is 14 amino acids long. V dropped 7 bases and J dropped 7; count of bases not matched to a gene: 10. Per germline, CDR1 LNHDA and CDR2 SQIVND (reference sequence). DNA of the CDR3: TGTGCCAGTACGCTGAGGACAGGGGCGGCTGGCTACACCTTC. Amino acids: CASTLRTGAAGYTF.

The V call is TRBV6-5, the J call TRBJ1-3, with D possibly matching TRBD1 (5 bases). Germline assignment: CDR1 MNHEY and CDR2 SVGAGI. Trimming took 4 bases from V and 2 from J, leaving 15 bases between them. The CDR3 is made up of 16 amino acids. CDR3 sequence: CASSSARGETGNTIYF. Here the CDR3 DNA reads TGTGCCAGCAGTTCCGCCCGGGGGGAAACTGGAAACACCATATATTTT.

This clone was seen once. This rearrangement joins TRBV25-1 to TRBJ1-2; 12 bases fit TRBD1. Losses at the gene ends were 9 bases for V and 3 bases for J; bases not matched to a gene: 11. Germline-derived CDR1 and CDR2 are MGHDK and SYGVNS. The CDR3 extends over 16 amino acids. The DNA for the CDR3 is TGTGCCAGTTTCGGGACAGGGGGCGATTCTGACTATGGCTACACCTTC. This translates into CASFGTGGDSDYGYTF.

V gene TRBV3-1 (or the pseudogene TRBV3-2) combines with J gene TRBJ1-5; the match to TRBD1 covers 8 bases. CDR1 and CDR2 from the germline V gene are LGHDT and YNNKEL (reference sequence). The CDR3 contains 14 residues. With V trimmed by 2 bases and J by 7 bases, 4 bases remained unmatched. CDR3 sequence: CASSQPQGEQPQHF. In DNA, the CDR3 is TGTGCCAGCAGCCAACCACAGGGGGAACAGCCCCAGCATTTT.

The genes are TRBV2 and TRBJ2-7, with a tentative D call TRBD1 (7 bases). In germline, CDR1 is SNHLY, CDR2 FYNNEI. The CDR3 totals 12 residues. V lost 9 bases and J lost 6, with 15 bases in between. The CDR3, as DNA: TGTGCCAGTGTGCAGGGGGGCGGCGAGCAGTACTTC. This sequence encodes CASVQGGGEQYF. The whole variable domain, filled in from reference TRBV2 and TRBJ2-7, reads EPEVTQTPSHQVTQMGQEVILRCVPISNHLYFYWYRQILGQKVEFLVSFYNNEISEKSEIFDDQFSVERPDGSNFTLKIRSTKLEDSAMYFCASVQGGGEQYFGPGTRLTVT.

The gene calls are TRBV6-5 and TRBJ2-7, with a possible D match to TRBD2 (6 bases). With 10 bases removed from V and 3 bases from J, the gap between germline ends came to 22 bases. The germline V gene has CDR1 MNHEY and CDR2 SVGAGI. The CDR3 has 15 residues. The CDR3 DNA follows: TGTGCCACCTATACCGGGGGTGGACCGAGCTACGAGCAGTACTTC. Translating it yields CATYTGGGPSYEQYF.

This chain connects TRBV19 to TRBJ2-3; 15 positions agree with TRBD2. Germline assignment: CDR1 LNHDA and CDR2 SQIVND (reference sequence). This CDR3 contains 20 residues. V gave up 5 bases and J gave up 1 base; unmatched junction bases: 13. In DNA, the CDR3 is TGTGCCAGTAGTCCAGGACTAGCGGGGGGGCTAGTCTCAGGCACAGATACGCAGTATTTT. It specifies CASSPGLAGGLVSGTDTQYF.

V and J are TRBV20-1 and TRBJ2-1; 7 bases are a match to TRBD1. The V gene's germline CDR1 is DFQATT and CDR2 SNEGSKA (reference sequence). The CDR3 spans 16 residues. V shed 3 bases, J shed 0 bases, and the junction held 8 bases outside the gene matches. This CDR3 reads CSASGAGGSSYNEQFF. The CDR3 DNA reads TGCAGTGCTAGTGGGGCAGGGGGAAGCTCCTACAATGAGCAGTTCTTC.

The rearrangement joins TRBV4-3 to TRBJ1-2; D unresolved. Germline V gene sequence: CDR1 LGHNA, CDR2 YSLEER. V lost 6 bases and J 5 bases, leaving 7 bases between the germline ends. This CDR3 contains 11 residues. The CDR3 DNA reads TGCGCCAGCAGTGACGGGTATGGCTACACCTTC. Its translation is CASSDGYGYTF.

The chain employs TRBV4-3 and TRBJ1-1; the D is unclear. The germline CDR1 and CDR2 sequences are LGHNA and YSLEER. The CDR3 covers 13 residues. V lost 4 bases and J lost 4, with 10 bases in between. The chain's CDR3 is CASSPWLGTEAFF. DNA of the CDR3: TGCGCCAGCAGCCCCTGGCTTGGCACTGAAGCTTTCTTT.

The rearrangement links TRBV5-1 to TRBJ2-2; TRBD2 agrees at 9 bases. Looked up from germline, CDR1 is SGHRS and CDR2 is YFSETQ. The CDR3 has 16 amino acids. Unmatched junction bases numbered 8, after V lost 3 bases and J lost 5 bases. CDR3 DNA sequence: TGCGCCAGCAGCTCCTTAGGCGGGAGGGGGACCGGGGAGCTGTTTTTT. This translates into CASSSLGGRGTGELFF.

The gene calls are TRBV19 and TRBJ1-5; the match to TRBD1 covers 7 bases. CDR3 length equals 14 residues. The J segment lost 4 bases and the V segment lost 5 bases, leaving 5 bases of the junction unmatched. From germline, CDR1 is LNHDA and CDR2 SQIVND (reference sequence). The CDR3 DNA sequence: TGTGCCAGTAGTGCGACAGGGAAGAATCAGCCCCAGCATTTT. This gives the protein CASSATGKNQPQHF.

The chain carries TRBV5-4 and TRBJ2-2, with 7 bases that match TRBD2. After removal of 1 base from V and 2 bases from J, the junction contained 8 bases not matched to a gene. This CDR3 comprises 17 residues. Germline V gene data show CDR1 as SGHNT and CDR2 as YYREEE (reference sequence). The CDR3 spells CASSLPGGGANTGELFF. CDR3 DNA sequence: TGTGCCAGCAGCTTGCCTGGCGGGGGAGCAAACACCGGGGAGCTGTTTTTT.

This clone was counted a single time. The chain couples TRBV11-3 to TRBJ2-2; 8 positions match TRBD2. The CDR3 spans 15 residues. V lost 5 bases to trimming and J lost 6 bases; unmatched junction nucleotides: 8. The germline CDR1 and CDR2 sequences are SGHNT and YENEEA. CDR3 amino acids: CASSPTGTSAGELFF. The CDR3 DNA follows: TGTGCCAGCAGCCCTACAGGGACTAGTGCCGGGGAGCTGTTTTTT.

A word on this clone: Its ends do not fully match the called genes, so a read error is possible. This rearrangement joins TRBV9 to TRBJ2-3; weak D call: TRBD1 (5 bases). The CDR3 consists of 15 residues. Germline V CDR1 and CDR2: SGDLS, YYNGEE. The CDR3: CASSSSAGSTGTQYF. The CDR3 bases are TGTGCCAGCAGCTCCTCGGCCGGGTCAACAGGTACGCAGTATTTT.

This clone was found a few times. The V call is TRBV10-2, the J call TRBJ1-1; maybe TRBD1 (6 bases). CDR3 length: 14 residues. Trimming cost V 3 bases and J 5 bases, with 13 bases left between them. The V gene's germline CDR1 is WSHSY and CDR2 SAAADI. The CDR3 here is CASSEGRGTTEAFF. CDR3 coding DNA: TGCGCCAGCAGTGAAGGCAGGGGAACAACTGAAGCTTTCTTT.

The gene calls are TRBV14 and TRBJ1-1; 9 bases agree with TRBD1. The length of the CDR3 is 16 residues. From germline, CDR1 is SGHDN and CDR2 FVKESK. V trimming: 1 base; J trimming: 0 bases; junction bases outside the gene matches: 3. The CDR3 region is CASSQGTGAMNTEAFF. In nucleotides, the CDR3 is TGTGCCAGCAGCCAAGGGACAGGGGCCATGAACACTGAAGCTTTCTTT.